These T cell receptor beta chains were read from a single sample in a study of T cell responses to AZD1222 COVID-19 vaccine. The table came from immunoSEQ multiplex PCR; TCRdb's copy has only in-frame clones and leaves some out. The sample carries some 160,000 clones, roughly 86% recorded once. Sequences were derived from peripheral blood, sampled on day 0 of AZD1222 vaccination. The receptors shown here come from an adult in good health. Each CDR3 is given with its conserved first and last residue. D genes are given only for firm matches. Rows may omit the clone size; those that give it use once, few, many or a size class.

v_gene	d_gene	j_gene	abundance	CDR3aa	CDR3nt
TRBV29-1	TRBD1	TRBJ1-2	.	CSAGGGDRGLHGYTF	TGCAGCGCCGGGGGCGGGGACAGGGGACTGCATGGCTACACCTTC
TRBV12-2	.	TRBJ2-1	.	CASRLAGTGPNEQFF	TGTGCAAGTCGCTTAGCGGGGACCGGGCCCAATGAGCAGTTCTTC
TRBV27	.	TRBJ1-4	.	CASRLQGSNEKLFF	TGTGCCAGCAGGTTACAGGGATCGAATGAAAAACTGTTTTTT
TRBV28	TRBD1	TRBJ1-2	.	CASRYPGQGAGGYTF	TGTGCCAGCAGATACCCGGGACAGGGGGCCGGGGGCTACACCTTC
TRBV6-2/TRBV6-3	TRBD2	TRBJ2-7	.	CASSWGLAGVKYF	TGTGCCAGCAGCTGGGGACTAGCGGGAGTTAAGTACTTC
TRBV21-1	.	TRBJ1-5	.	CASSKRAGVQPQHF	TGTGCCAGCAGCAAGAGGGCAGGGGTTCAGCCCCAGCATTTT
TRBV2	TRBD1	TRBJ1-1	.	CASSVDRAGTEAFF	TGTGCCAGCAGCGTTGACAGGGCCGGCACTGAAGCTTTCTTT
TRBV27	.	TRBJ2-2	.	CASSSQAGVFANTGELFF	TGTGCCAGCAGTTCGCAAGCAGGGGTCTTCGCGAACACCGGGGAGCTGTTTTTT
TRBV28	.	TRBJ1-3	.	CASSPGTSSTIYF	TGTGCCAGCAGTCCTGGGACATCTTCCACCATATATTTT
TRBV5-1	TRBD1	TRBJ1-1	.	CASSWDRGTEAFF	TGCGCCAGCAGCTGGGACAGGGGCACTGAAGCTTTCTTT
TRBV10-3	TRBD1	TRBJ1-2	.	CAISGTGGNFKNGYTF	TGTGCCATCAGTGGGACAGGGGGCAATTTTAAAAATGGCTACACCTTC
TRBV19	TRBD2	TRBJ2-1	.	CASSMGTSGVYNEQFF	TGTGCCAGTAGTATGGGCACTAGCGGGGTTTACAATGAGCAGTTCTTC
TRBV12-3/TRBV12-4	.	TRBJ2-1	.	CASSPQGVGQFF	TGTGCCAGCAGTCCACAGGGCGTCGGGCAGTTCTTC
TRBV6-2/TRBV6-3	TRBD2	TRBJ2-2	.	CASSSKVIAGGRDTGELFF	TGTGCCAGCAGTTCGAAAGTGATAGCGGGAGGGCGGGACACCGGGGAGCTGTTTTTT
TRBV6-5	.	TRBJ2-1	.	CASSYSLSGTHNEQFF	TGTGCCAGCAGTTACTCGCTAAGCGGCACTCACAATGAGCAGTTCTTC
TRBV5-4	TRBD1	TRBJ2-5	.	CASSRQGAGETQYF	TGTGCCAGCAGCAGACAGGGGGCTGGGGAGACCCAGTACTTC
TRBV3-1/TRBV3-2	TRBD2	TRBJ2-4	.	CASSSISGRDTPLAKNIQYF	TGTGCCAGCAGCTCCATTAGCGGGAGAGATACACCACTCGCCAAAAACATTCAGTACTTC
TRBV10-3	TRBD1	TRBJ1-1	.	CAISEFLRQGSSTEAFF	TGTGCCATCAGTGAGTTCCTGAGACAGGGGAGTAGCACTGAAGCTTTCTTT
TRBV28	TRBD1	TRBJ1-1	.	CASTLPPGQALGTEAFF	TGTGCCAGCACCCTACCTCCGGGACAGGCGTTGGGTACTGAAGCTTTCTTT
TRBV27	TRBD1	TRBJ1-1	.	CASSLTGAQNTEAFF	TGTGCCAGCAGTTTAACAGGGGCTCAGAACACTGAAGCTTTCTTT
TRBV5-8	.	TRBJ2-1	.	CASGSQAGVWQFF	TGTGCCAGCGGATCTCAGGCAGGGGTCTGGCAGTTCTTC
TRBV28	TRBD1	TRBJ1-2	.	CASSKLQGGSHYGYTF	TGTGCCAGCAGTAAACTACAGGGGGGCTCCCATTATGGCTACACCTTC
TRBV5-8	.	TRBJ2-1	few	CASQRIFRDYNEQFF	TGTGCCAGCCAAAGGATCTTCCGGGACTACAATGAGCAGTTCTTC
TRBV4-3	.	TRBJ1-1	.	CASSQGLREDTEAFF	TGCGCCAGCAGCCAAGGCCTAAGGGAGGACACTGAAGCTTTCTTT
TRBV5-4	TRBD1	TRBJ2-7	.	CASSLAGDRVHQQYF	TGTGCCAGCAGCTTGGCCGGGGACAGGGTCCATCAGCAGTACTTC
TRBV28	.	TRBJ1-5	once	CASSRLNQPQHF	TGTGCCAGCAGTCGATTGAATCAGCCCCAGCATTTT
TRBV3-1/TRBV3-2	.	TRBJ1-1	.	CASSTTVDTEAFF	TGTGCCAGCAGCACAACGGTGGACACTGAAGCTTTCTTT
TRBV10-3	TRBD1	TRBJ2-7	.	CAISGTGSAEQYF	TGTGCCATCAGTGGGACAGGGTCAGCCGAGCAGTACTTC
TRBV2	TRBD2	TRBJ2-7	.	CASRRTSRMSSYEQYF	TGTGCCAGCCGACGGACTAGCCGGATGAGCTCCTACGAGCAGTACTTC
TRBV6-5	.	TRBJ1-5	.	CASEQGSGNQPQHF	TGTGCCAGTGAGCAGGGATCGGGCAATCAGCCCCAGCATTTT
TRBV6-2/TRBV6-3	TRBD1	TRBJ1-2	.	CASSPQGAQGGYTF	TGTGCCAGCAGCCCTCAGGGGGCGCAAGGTGGCTACACCTTC
TRBV5-1	TRBD2	TRBJ2-5	.	CASRGTSEAGDQYF	TGCGCCAGCAGGGGGACTAGCGAGGCGGGGGACCAGTACTTC
TRBV14	.	TRBJ1-2	.	CASSREGRFGYTF	TGTGCCAGCAGCAGGGAGGGAAGGTTTGGCTACACCTTC
TRBV5-8	TRBD1	TRBJ2-6	.	CASSPTGTGGGANVLTF	TGTGCCAGCAGCCCGACCGGGACAGGGGGAGGGGCCAACGTCCTGACTTTC
TRBV5-6	TRBD1	TRBJ1-4	.	CASSWGTGRGEKLFF	TGTGCCAGCAGCTGGGGGACAGGACGTGGAGAAAAACTGTTTTTT
TRBV14	TRBD2	TRBJ2-1	.	CASSQLAGRNNEQFF	TGTGCCAGCAGCCAACTAGCGGGGCGCAACAATGAGCAGTTCTTC
TRBV5-1	.	TRBJ2-1	.	CASSLGGDSPYNEQFF	TGCGCCAGCAGCTTGGGAGGGGACTCCCCCTACAATGAGCAGTTCTTC
TRBV5-5	TRBD1	TRBJ2-1	.	CASSLGTGSHEQFF	TGTGCCAGCAGCTTGGGGACAGGGTCCCATGAGCAGTTCTTC
TRBV4-3	.	TRBJ1-4	.	CASSQVAPGREEKLFF	TGCGCCAGCAGCCAAGTCGCCCCGGGACGAGAGGAAAAACTGTTTTTT
TRBV27	TRBD2	TRBJ2-2	.	CASSFGGRAGELFF	TGTGCCAGCAGTTTCGGCGGGAGGGCCGGGGAGCTGTTTTTT
TRBV25-1	TRBD1	TRBJ1-5	.	CASSLGTGVGGNQPQHF	TGTGCCAGCAGTCTCGGGACAGGGGTAGGGGGCAATCAGCCCCAGCATTTT
TRBV5-1	.	TRBJ1-4	.	CASSLKGPNEKLFF	TGCGCCAGCAGCTTGAAAGGACCTAATGAAAAACTGTTTTTT
TRBV28	.	TRBJ1-1	.	CASRRGGAFF	TGTGCCAGCAGGAGGGGGGGAGCTTTCTTT
TRBV6-5	.	TRBJ1-2	.	CASSRFPADGYTF	TGTGCCAGCAGCCGTTTTCCGGCCGATGGCTACACCTTC
TRBV11-3	.	TRBJ2-1	once	CASSLAQGSGEQFF	TGTGCCAGCAGCTTGGCTCAGGGGTCGGGTGAGCAGTTCTTC
TRBV7-2	TRBD2	TRBJ2-5	.	CASSLGLAGVEETQYF	TGTGCCAGCAGCCTCGGACTAGCGGGGGTCGAAGAGACCCAGTACTTC
TRBV9	TRBD1	TRBJ1-6	.	CASSAGTGFSPLHF	TGTGCCAGCAGCGCCGGGACAGGTTTTTCACCCCTCCACTTT